The T cell receptor beta chain described here comes from a study of cytomegalovirus exposure and HLA in healthy donors. On the study more broadly: Falling in the Caucasian-associated ancestry cluster were approximately 84% of approximately 410 genotyped donors. Overall study results and limits: In a later analysis, V- and J-gene trimming of beta chains associated with a DCLRE1C missense variant, replicated independently. Some V segments, TRBV6-2 and TRBV6-3 among them, were indistinguishable and were therefore excluded.

The CDR3 is 12 amino acids. The germline V gene has CDR1 SGHAT and CDR2 FQDESV (reference sequence). The germline V and J ends were trimmed by 3 bases and 7 bases, with 7 bases remaining between them. A remark on this clone: Its matching antigen is unknown.

The primer mix had 60 Vbeta and 13 Jbeta primers. Produced via immunoSEQ multiplex PCR; TCRdb's table is partial and in-frame only. This repertoire shows around 150,000 clones, around four fifths found once; its top ten account for roughly 10%. The specimen was PBMCs. This clonotype was obtained from a man younger than 35 in good health and CMV-seropositive. This rearrangement joins TRBV11-1 to TRBJ2-1; no definite D call. The CDR3 region is CASSLVVNEQFF. The CDR3 DNA reads as TGTGCCAGCAGCTTGGTAGTGAATGAGCAGTTCTTC.